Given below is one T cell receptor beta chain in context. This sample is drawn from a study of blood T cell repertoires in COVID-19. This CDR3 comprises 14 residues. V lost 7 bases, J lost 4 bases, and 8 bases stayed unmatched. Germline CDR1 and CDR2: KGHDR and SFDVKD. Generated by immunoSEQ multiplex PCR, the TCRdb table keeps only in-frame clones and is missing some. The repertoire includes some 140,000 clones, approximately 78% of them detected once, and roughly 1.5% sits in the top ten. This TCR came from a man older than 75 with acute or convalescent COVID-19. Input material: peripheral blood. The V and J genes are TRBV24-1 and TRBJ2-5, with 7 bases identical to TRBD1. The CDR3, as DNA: TGTGCCACCAGAGAAACAGGGGTGGGAGAGACCCAGTACTTC. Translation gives CATRETGVGETQYF.